The text below deals with one T cell receptor (beta chain). The antigen is unknown. The authors ran the assay at deep level. Using immunoSEQ multiplex PCR, the repertoire was profiled, and TCRdb retains in-frame clones only, with some absent. There are about 700,000 clones in the sample; 90% to 95% occur only once, and approximately 25% lies in the top ten. This entry is derived from a study of shared clonotypes between healthy human individuals. General study findings and limits: Naive CD4 clonotypes were shared across several donors at about 5%.

Naive CD8 cells were CD45RO-negative, positively selected for CCR7, excluding terminally differentiated effector memory CD45RA+ cells. V lost 1 base to trimming and J lost 1 base; unmatched junction nucleotides: 3. Per the germline V gene, CDR1 is SGHAT and CDR2 is FQNNGV. The CDR3 has 16 residues. The rearrangement uses TRBV11-2 and TRBJ2-5; 10 bases fit TRBD2. The sequence was obtained from a young man in good health. Sequencing was carried out using naive CD8+ T cells sorted from blood. CDR3 protein: CASSLVAGGVQETQYF. In DNA form, the CDR3 reads TGTGCCAGCAGCTTAGTAGCGGGAGGCGTCCAAGAGACCCAGTACTTC. Variable domain in full (rest from reference TRBV11-2 and TRBJ2-5): EAGVAQSPRYKIIEKRQSVAFWCNPISGHATLYWYQQILGQGPKLLIQFQNNGVVDDSQLPKDRFSAERLKGVDSTLKIQPAKLEDSAVYLCASSLVAGGVQETQYFGPGTRLLVL.